The 14 T cell receptor beta chains listed next were all sequenced from one sample in a study of T cells expressing NK-cell markers. One entry per CDR3 protein, without DNA, is what TCRdb gives after re-calling the 5' RACE reads. The table lists around 550,000 distinct CDR3 sequences. Material: blood T cells: a sorted CD56 or NKG2C T cell subset, CD4+ or CD8+ T cells, or bulk PBMC T cells (not recorded which). The receptors were gathered from a man aged 18 to 30 in good health.

The chain has TRBV12-3 or TRBV12-4 and TRBJ2-3. The CDR3 runs 12 residues. This chain's CDR3 is CASSSLGDTQYF.

The V gene is TRBV5-4, the J gene TRBJ2-1; TCRdb selects TRBD2, and the lack of DNA leaves this call unchecked. The CDR3 sequence is 14 residues long. CDR1 and CDR2 (germline): SGHNT, YYREEE (reference sequence). CDR3 in amino acids: CASSPGRAENEQFF.

The chain uses TRBV19 and TRBJ2-7; the TCRdb call, TRBD1, lacks DNA for checking. The CDR3 extends over 16 amino acids. Germline values: CDR1 LNHDA, CDR2 SQIVND (reference sequence). CDR3 residues: CASSIGTGIGGYEQYF.

The chain is built from TRBV9 and TRBJ2-7; TCRdb calls TRBD1, which cannot be checked without DNA. CDR3 length: 13 residues. CDR1 and CDR2 from the germline V gene are SGDLS and YYNGEE. The CDR3 is CASSAMRGDEQYF. The whole variable domain, remainder taken from reference TRBV9 and TRBJ2-7, is DSGVTQTPKHLITATGQRVTLRCSPRSGDLSVYWYQQSLDQGLQFLIQYYNGEERAKGNILERFSAQQFPDLHSELNLSSLELGDSALYFCASSAMRGDEQYFGPGTRLTVT.

The rearrangement joins TRBV29-1 to TRBJ2-7; TCRdb's D call, TRBD1, is unchecked because there is no DNA. The CDR3 sequence is 13 residues long. In germline, CDR1 is SQVTM, CDR2 ANQGSEA. This CDR3 reads CSARRTAEGEQYF.

This chain joins TRBV5-5 and TRBJ2-1; the TCRdb call, TRBD2, lacks DNA for checking. CDR1 and CDR2 from the germline V gene are SGHKS and YYEKEE (reference sequence). The CDR3 is made up of 15 amino acids. The CDR3 reads CASSRTSGKVYEQFF.

V is TRBV20-1 and J is TRBJ1-5; TCRdb proposes TRBD1, but this gene call is untestable without DNA. The CDR3 spans 15 residues. Germline V lookup: CDR1 DFQATT, CDR2 SNEGSKA (reference sequence). The CDR3 here is CSAQDRGISNQPQHF.

This chain connects TRBV6-5 to TRBJ1-3; TCRdb's D call of TRBD1 is untestable without DNA. The CDR3 sequence is 16 residues long. The germline gives CDR1 MNHEY, CDR2 SVGAGI. This CDR3 is CASSYSQGEVENTIYF.

J is TRBJ2-1 and V is TRBV10-1. CDR1 is WNHNN, CDR2 SYGVQD, per germline (reference sequence). This CDR3 has 15 amino acids. This CDR3 reads CASSDSGRYGNEQFF.

The gene calls are TRBV10-1 and TRBJ1-3; checking the TCRdb D call of TRBD1 is not possible without DNA. The CDR3 length is 15 residues. Germline V lookup: CDR1 WNHNN, CDR2 SYGVQD (reference sequence). CDR3 sequence: CASSGQSGSGNTIYF.

The chain has TRBV6-2 or TRBV6-3 and TRBJ2-1; TCRdb indicates TRBD2, and absent DNA this call remains unverified. The CDR3 is 14 residues long. Germline CDR1 MNHEY, CDR2 SVGEGT. The CDR3 sequence is CASKAGGPMNEQFF.

This rearrangement joins TRBV4-1 to TRBJ2-1. Germline loops: CDR1 MGHRA, CDR2 YSYEKL. The CDR3 is made up of 15 amino acids. This chain's CDR3 is CASSLSSFSYNEQFF.

The CDR3 region is CASSPSGIDTDTQYF. The chain recombines TRBV7-2 with TRBJ2-3; checking the TCRdb D call of TRBD2 is not possible without DNA. The CDR3 runs 15 residues. Germline V CDR1 and CDR2: SGHTA, FQGNSA.

The chain recombines TRBV5-6 with TRBJ2-5; TCRdb returns TRBD1, unconfirmable since there is no DNA. The germline V gene encodes CDR1 SGHDT and CDR2 YYEEEE. This CDR3 has 14 amino acids. CDR3 sequence: CASSLTGVVETQYF.